This T cell receptor beta chain came from a study of cytomegalovirus exposure and HLA in healthy donors (dated by TCRdb to 2017 to 2019). Study-level background: An earlier analysis of about 560 of the donors reported around 280 Gb of sequence data and about 120 million unique TCR beta sequences obtained from around 170 million T cells. An early release covering just under 650 HLA-typed donors comprised about 300 gigabases of sequencing data and around 80 million unique TCR sequences. Of the approximately 370 genotyped donors, over 80% were placed in the genetic ancestry cluster associated with self-reported Caucasian donors. The study aimed to test whether cataloging public T cell receptors could reveal signatures of past pathogen exposure. The study profiled the T cell repertoires of fewer than 850 subjects by immunosequencing and related them to cytomegalovirus serostatus. Besides the first cohort of around 700 subjects, a separate validation cohort made up of 120 different subjects was used. To predict cytomegalovirus infection status, the study brought together high-throughput TCR immunosequencing, statistical association of individual TCRs with disease status, and machine learning. A later analysis re-examined previously published TCR beta repertoires from hundreds of donors and added high-resolution HLA genotyping to investigate patterns of TCR occurrence. The later analysis used no new phenotypic data to find candidate immune exposures, relying instead on TCR beta sequences and their occurrence across donors. To decide whether each TCR beta V gene segment behaved as functional or pseudogenic, an earlier analysis of over 500 of the donors relied on high-throughput TCR beta sequencing. Donor age, sex, ethnicity and CMV serostatus were compiled together with the repertoire data. A later genetic analysis used genome-wide SNP genotypes for about three fifths of the 666 donors, treating that subset as a discovery cohort. All discovery cohort repertoires had been generated using a single sequencing platform. Class I and class II HLA loci were covered by the typing at four-digit resolution. The number of donors typed differed by locus, with roughly 629-640 for A, B, C, DRB1 and DQB1, over 500 for DQA1, some 570 for DPA1, and some 440 for DPB1. Because of strong linkage in the cohort, roughly five DR-DQ haplotypes were treated as single units for association and clustering. Across 398 genotyped donors of the cohort, an average of about 240,000 unique TCR beta nucleotide sequences per donor were sequenced, and 15% to 20% of those sequences were non-productive. Results and caveats for the whole study, not just this receptor: The classifier was reported to diagnose cytomegalovirus status with high specificity and sensitivity in both the original and validation cohorts. This cohort had only TCR beta chains sequenced, and the lack of alpha or paired-chain data limited which features could be detected. A later genetic analysis reported fewer N-insertions in productive TCRs among donors in an Asian-associated ancestry cluster than the roughly 620-donor mean. Because HLA typing was unavailable for some donors at each locus, only the typed subset was used in association tests. Broadly in line with IMGT annotations, most TCR beta V segments showed up in productive rearrangements about 87% or about 30% of the time in an earlier analysis of several hundred of the donors. Most TCR sequences were seen in very few donors, while some public TCRs were found in many individuals. A further reported finding was that TCR beta sequences accurately predicted the HLA-A and HLA-B alleles for most subjects in the first cohort. The earlier analysis of about 600 of the donors excluded some 15 rarely observed V segments, including chromosome 9 orphons, because counts were too low. At a false discovery rate of 0.05, a later analysis linked about 17,000 TCR beta sequences to specific HLA alleles. Roughly uniform sequencing depth across donors was assumed in presence/absence analyses, although this assumption may not hold. Linkage disequilibrium might explain the correlated functional status among segregating V segments, but an unknown experimental factor could not be ruled out. In a later analysis, several top co-occurrence clusters were reported to appear linked to parvovirus B19, influenza, CMV and Epstein-Barr virus. A group of highly shared sequence variants was considered likely to be a technical artifact of the sequencing pipeline. The study gave a list of some 150 TCR beta chains associated with cytomegalovirus. It was suggested by the authors that the approach could potentially be generalized to other disease states and immunological phenotypes. In a later analysis, HLA-associated TCR beta chains were found to be more clonally expanded and to have lower generation probabilities than equally common non-associated chains. V-gene and J-gene trimming of TCR beta chains was associated with a missense DCLRE1C variant in a later genetic analysis, and the association was replicated in an independent cohort. Most CMV-associated TCR beta chains appeared to be HLA-restricted in a later analysis, and the HLA associations seemed to be driven largely by CMV exposure. Some IMGT-functional V segments, including TRBV6-2 and TRBV6-3, could not be distinguished by the 87-base-pair reads and were therefore excluded. A few of the identified cytomegalovirus-associated TCR beta chains were confirmed in vitro to be specific for cytomegalovirus antigens. When HLA alleles, especially DR and DQ, strongly co-occurred, TCR associations were difficult to assign to individual alleles. According to a later analysis, TCR association rates differed among HLA loci, with DRB1 alleles showing the most associated TCRs and HLA-C alleles showing the fewest. CMV serostatus was the only immune exposure information available for the cohort.

V is reduced by 0 bases and J by 7 bases, leaving a spacing of 5 bases between them. The germline V gene encodes CDR1 SGHNT and CDR2 YYREEE (reference sequence). The CDR3, from cysteine to phenylalanine, totals 12 residues. Only CDR3 DNA is held: 36 bases, read in frame from base 1. This clone was seen once. Its antigen has not been determined. No much larger clonotype is one base removed from it; base qualities were not supplied. In total, 600 or so healthy bone marrow donors made up the cohort. At the time of sampling, all cohort members were nominally healthy, though unrecorded immune exposures were likely present. The donor tested CMV seropositive, placing the donor among the 250 to 300 seropositive members of the cohort. A peripheral blood sample was provided by each donor, and peripheral blood mononuclear cells were used for TCR beta sequencing. The Qiagen DNeasy Blood Extraction Kit was used to extract genomic DNA from the blood cell samples.

Receptor amplification or capture employed the immunoSEQ multiplex PCR assay. A mixture of 60 forward primers for TCR Vbeta segments and 13 reverse primers for TCR Jbeta segments was used in the multiplex PCR. A multiplex PCR assay on genomic DNA amplified the CDR3 region of rearranged TCR beta genes. The Illumina HiSeq System was used to sequence the amplified TCR beta libraries as 87-base-pair reads. The original pipeline was this. In a later analysis, roughly 80 million unique TCR beta chains were counted across the roughly 700 repertoires, and roughly 11 million of these chains were shared by at least two donors. A nearest-neighbor algorithm error-corrected the raw reads and collapsed the reads into unique sequences, merging closely related sequences to remove PCR and sequencing errors. CDR3 sequences were aligned to IMGT reference sequences to assign V, D and J gene segments. Each retained sequence needed at least a six-nucleotide match to both a V gene segment and a J gene segment. Rearrangements were classified as productive when the CDR3 lacked stop codons and remained in frame with V and J, and all other rearrangements were classified as non-productive. Following IMGT convention, CDR3 was defined as the stretch from the second conserved V-encoded cysteine up to the conserved J-encoded phenylalanine. The earlier analysis of 587 of the donors excluded sequences that lacked an unambiguous match to a single V gene segment. In an earlier analysis of some 590 of the donors, a V segment was called functional when productive rearrangements were above 56.7%, and segregating when the standard deviation between donors exceeded 5%. To diagnose cytomegalovirus status from the catalog of TCR beta chain sequences, a statistical classification framework was built. In a later analysis, TCR nucleotide sequences were compared against IMGT/GENE-DB human TR gene sequences so that V and J genes could be assigned. In a later analysis, CDR3 sequences and most-parsimonious VDJ recombination scenarios were assigned using the TCRdist pipeline. In a later analysis, each TCR beta chain was defined by its CDR3 amino acid sequence together with its V-gene family, and reads lacking a unique V-gene family were excluded. In a later analysis, fewer than 650 highly shared, low-generation-probability nucleotide sequences were removed to address suspected cross-contamination and a sequencing artifact. In a later analysis, a clonal expansion index for each public chain was calculated from normalized within-repertoire ranks of inferred template counts. Generation probabilities in a later analysis came from a VDJ recombination model fitted to out-of-frame rearrangements, and those results were checked against IGoR. In a later analysis, TCR-TCR, TCR-HLA and TCR-CMV co-occurrence was scored with hypergeometric tests, and a repertoire-size bias correction was applied to TCR pairs. In a later analysis, false discovery rates were estimated by permuting HLA or CMV assignments 20 times. In a later analysis, co-occurring TCRs were grouped using DBSCAN, with TCRdist sequence similarity added in when clustering inside HLA-allele-positive subsets. Co-occurrence clustering excluded repertoires with fewer than 30,000 or more than 120,000 public chains, plus five with anomalous nucleotide sharing. TCRdb carries this immuneACCESS record with in-frame sequences only. Its versions omit some clonotypes, under half of them owing to an unresolved V gene in the studies checked, with the rest unexplained. V and J calls plus clone size are reproduced from that table; the DNA served to infer D and trimming. The sample table shows 200,000 or so clones, and 75% to 90% are seen once. The ten largest clones represent under 7.5% of the sample.

This receptor was obtained from a woman aged 45-60 years in good health and CMV-seropositive. Sequences were obtained from PBMCs. The chain is assembled from TRBV5-4 and TRBJ1-3, with the D gene uncertain. The encoded CDR3 is CASSLDGNTIYF. The nucleotides are TGTGCCAGCAGCTTGGACGGGAACACCATATATTTT.